The present T cell receptor (beta chain) was sequenced within a study of blood T cell repertoires in COVID-19. Across the whole study: Samples taken during acute and convalescent COVID-19 were collected in the United States, Italy and Spain. PBMCs, B-cell-depleted T cells, or T cells provided the cDNA or gDNA that made up the material.

The CDR3 has 16 residues. Germline V gene lookup returns CDR1 MNHEY and CDR2 SMNVEV (reference sequence). V was clipped by 7 bases and J by 4 bases, with 17 bases between them. Authors' data handling: By means of reference gene primer amplification, nucleated cell counts were estimated. Clones were read by immunoSEQ multiplex PCR, and TCRdb kept only the in-frame ones, dropping some. V and J calls and clone size are as listed in that table; D and trimming were resolved from the DNA. This sample carries some 140,000 clones, about 89% of them seen once, and the ten largest clones take less than 0.6%. The source is a man aged 45-60 years with acute or convalescent COVID-19. The chain joins TRBV27 to TRBJ2-6, with a tentative D call TRBD1 (6 bases). Sequenced sample: peripheral blood. In DNA form, the CDR3 reads TGTGCCAGCACCCAAGGGGGTTTTACCGGGGCCAACGTCCTGACTTTC. This gives the protein CASTQGGFTGANVLTF.